A single sample is the source of the 15 T cell receptor beta chains below, sequenced in a study of blood T cell repertoires in COVID-19. Using immunoSEQ multiplex PCR, the repertoire was profiled, and TCRdb retains in-frame clones only, with some absent. This repertoire shows fewer than 150,000 clones, around four fifths found once; its top ten account for over 9.5%. Specimen: peripheral blood. The receptor set was obtained from a man in his sixties who had recovered from COVID-19.

This CDR3 reads CASSPTGGKSSYNSPLHF. In nucleotides, the CDR3 is TGTGCCAGCAGTCCGACGGGGGGGAAGAGCTCCTATAATTCACCCCTCCACTTT. The V gene is TRBV28, the J gene TRBJ1-6; possibly TRBD1 for D (5 bases). The CDR3 covers 18 residues. V was shortened by 5 bases and J by 0 bases, with 17 bases between the two germline ends. Germline V lookup: CDR1 MDHEN, CDR2 SYDVKM.

V is TRBV4-2 and J is TRBJ1-5; 10 nucleotides agree with TRBD1. Germline loops: CDR1 LGHNA, CDR2 YNFKEQ. V gave up 0 bases and J gave up 2 bases; unmatched junction bases: 10. The CDR3 has 19 residues. The CDR3 sequence is CASSQDLRWGTGGNQPQHF. As DNA, the CDR3 is TGTGCCAGCAGCCAAGATCTTCGATGGGGGACAGGGGGCAATCAGCCCCAGCATTTT.

The rearrangement uses TRBV7-8 and TRBJ1-5; no clear D gene. The CDR3 is made up of 15 amino acids. Trimming left V 5 bases short and J 3 bases short, with 14 bases between. Germline lookup yields CDR1 SGHVS and CDR2 FQNEAQ. The CDR3 DNA is TGTGCCAGCAGCCCGGAGGCAGGAAACAATCAGCCCCAGCATTTT. Translated: CASSPEAGNNQPQHF. The entire variable domain, with the rest obtained from reference TRBV7-8 and TRBJ1-5, is as follows: GAGVSQSPRYKVAKRGQDVALRCDPISGHVSLFWYQQALGQGPEFLTYFQNEAQLDKSGLPSDRFFAERPEGSVSTLKIQRTQQEDSAVYLCASSPEAGNNQPQHFGDGTRLSIL.

The rearrangement joins TRBV6-5 to TRBJ2-7; D is uncertain. This CDR3 spans 13 amino acids. Trimming shortened V by 5 bases and J by 4 bases, and 12 bases separated the two germline ends. Germline assignment: CDR1 MNHEY and CDR2 SVGAGI. The CDR3 sequence: CASSREVVYEQYF. The CDR3 DNA is TGTGCCAGCAGTCGAGAAGTGGTTTACGAGCAGTACTTC.

This clone was seen a few times. This chain joins TRBV7-2 and TRBJ1-2; 8 positions match TRBD1. Germline V gene lookup returns CDR1 SGHTA and CDR2 FQGNSA. V lost 6 bases and J lost 6; bases outside the gene matches: 9. The CDR3 loop spans 14 amino acids. This CDR3 reads CASSRTGGVDGYTF. CDR3 nucleotide sequence: TGTGCCAGCAGTCGAACAGGGGGGGTAGATGGCTACACCTTC.

This rearrangement joins TRBV9 to TRBJ2-7, with 8 bases identical to TRBD2. V lost 4 bases, J lost 1 base, and 7 bases stayed unmatched. This CDR3 spans 15 amino acids. Germline CDR1 reads SGDLS; CDR2 reads YYNGEE. The CDR3 spells CASSSTGTRSYEQYF. CDR3 nucleotide sequence: TGTGCCAGCAGCTCAACCGGGACTAGGTCCTACGAGCAGTACTTC.

The chain has TRBV6-2 or TRBV6-3 and TRBJ2-1, with a weak D call TRBD2 (6 bases). This CDR3 is built from 15 residues. V was cut by 5 bases and J by 2 bases, with 13 bases left in between. The germline V gene encodes CDR1 MNHEY and CDR2 SVGEGT. The CDR3 region is CASSENGSPYNEQFF. DNA of the CDR3: TGTGCCAGCAGTGAGAACGGGAGCCCCTACAATGAGCAGTTCTTC.

In its sample, this clone was seen a few times. The genes are TRBV5-5 and TRBJ2-7; 7 bases match TRBD1. V gave up 1 base and J gave up 2 bases; unmatched junction bases: 6. CDR3 length: 15 residues. The germline CDR1 and CDR2 sequences are SGHKS and YYEKEE (reference sequence). Here the CDR3 DNA reads TGTGCCAGCAGCTTGTCCAGGGGGATTACCTACGAGCAGTACTTC. It translates to CASSLSRGITYEQYF.

J is TRBJ1-5 and V is TRBV27, with D unclear. The ends were cut back, 4 bases at V and 8 bases at J, with 18 bases in the middle. Germline V CDR1 and CDR2: MNHEY, SMNVEV (reference sequence). The CDR3 is made up of 15 amino acids. The CDR3 sequence: CASSSMAAPGEPQHF. For the CDR3, the DNA is TGTGCCAGCAGTTCCATGGCAGCACCCGGGGAGCCCCAGCATTTT.

The genes are TRBV9 and TRBJ1-2; D possibly corresponds to TRBD1 (6 bases). The V end was cut by 4 bases, the J end by 7 bases, with 20 bases between. Germline assignment: CDR1 SGDLS and CDR2 YYNGEE. The CDR3 extends over 15 amino acids. CDR3: CASSLYSGAFGGYTF. CDR3 nucleotides: TGTGCCAGCAGCCTTTACTCAGGGGCTTTTGGTGGCTACACCTTC.

This chain uses TRBV15 with TRBJ1-2; unclear D gene. The CDR3 length is 15 residues. CDR1 is LNHNV and CDR2 is YYDKDF in the germline V gene (reference sequence). Trimming pared 0 bases from V and 4 bases from J, leaving 12 bases between. The CDR3 nucleotides read TGTGCCACCAGCAGAGATTGGGGAGGGATCTATGGCTACACCTTC. Amino acid sequence: CATSRDWGGIYGYTF.

The chain couples TRBV2 to TRBJ2-2; D might be TRBD1 (6 bases). The germline gives CDR1 SNHLY, CDR2 FYNNEI. The CDR3 consists of 16 residues. V was pared by 2 bases and J by 3 bases, with 13 bases between. CDR3 in DNA: TGTGCCAGCAGTGAAACAGGACAGAAGTACACCGGGGAGCTGTTTTTT. This encodes CASSETGQKYTGELFF.

The table lists this clone with a few counts. The CDR3 loop is CASSLALLAEGGYGTDTQYF. Written as DNA, the CDR3 is TGTGCCAGCAGCTTAGCCCTTCTAGCGGAGGGGGGCTACGGCACAGATACGCAGTATTTT. The V and J genes are TRBV13 and TRBJ2-3, with D tentatively TRBD2 (7 bases). The length of the CDR3 is 20 residues. Trimming took off 1 base at V and 1 base at J, with 24 bases between the two ends. Germline CDR1 PRHDT, CDR2 FYEKMQ (reference sequence).

The chain combines TRBV28 with TRBJ2-3, with 8 bases fitting TRBD2. J gave up 0 bases and V 4 bases, and 9 bases lay outside the gene matches. CDR1 and CDR2 from the germline V gene are MDHEN and SYDVKM. This CDR3 has 17 residues. The DNA for the CDR3 is TGTGCCAGCAGTTCCTTTAGCGGGGCCCCTAGCACAGATACGCAGTATTTT. Translating gives CASSSFSGAPSTDTQYF.

J is TRBJ2-6 and V is TRBV4-2; maybe TRBD1 (5 bases). The CDR3 covers 17 residues. The germline V gene has CDR1 LGHNA and CDR2 YNFKEQ. Trimming shortened V by 0 bases and J by 5 bases, and 14 bases separated the two germline ends. CDR3 sequence (DNA): TGTGCCAGCAGCCAAGACATAGGGGCAAGACGGGCCAACGTCCTGACTTTC. Translating it yields CASSQDIGARRANVLTF.